Shown below are 28 T cell receptor beta chains from a single sample sequenced in a study of CXCR3-negative and CXCR3-positive naive CD8 T cells. The study, taken as a whole, reports: The TRB CDR3s that CXCR3-positive naive cells carried were more hydrophobic than those of CXCR3-negative naive cells.

Their antigens remain unidentified. All TRB cDNA libraries came from 5' RACE performed with UMI labels. After re-calling the 5' RACE reads, TCRdb lists one entry per CDR3 protein, DNA absent. The sample has roughly 140,000 distinct CDR3 sequences, and its top ten clones hold 0.25% to 0.3%. The sample consisted of naive CXCR3+ CD8+ T cells from blood. Described subset: CD45RO-CCR7+CD27+CD95- naive CD8+ T cells expressing CXCR3 (TNR3+). Receptor source: a human donor in good health. Some clones in this sample may be carry-over from other donors' samples.

The gene calls are TRBV12-3 or TRBV12-4 and TRBJ2-3; TCRdb outputs TRBD2, but without DNA this stays unchecked. This CDR3 is built from 18 residues. The CDR3 region is CASSLPPGSGGASDTQYF.

V gene TRBV24-1 combines with J gene TRBJ2-1; TCRdb calls TRBD1, which cannot be checked without DNA. The CDR3 totals 16 residues. CDR1 and CDR2 (germline): KGHDR, SFDVKD. The CDR3 sequence: CATSDARDRDPNEQFF.

This chain uses TRBV28 with TRBJ2-7; TCRdb gives TRBD1 as the D gene, but with no DNA this cannot be confirmed. Germline-derived CDR1 and CDR2 are MDHEN and SYDVKM. The CDR3 runs to 14 residues. The CDR3 reads CASSLLGQSYEQYF.

The genes are TRBV19 and TRBJ2-2; TCRdb indicates TRBD1, and absent DNA this call remains unverified. The germline CDR1 and CDR2 sequences are LNHDA and SQIVND (reference sequence). The CDR3 runs 17 residues. Here the CDR3 reads CASQGQGAAWGTGELFF.

This chain joins TRBV29-1 and TRBJ2-3; the D call of TRBD2 rests on TCRdb alone, since no DNA is present to check it. Germline V gene sequence: CDR1 SQVTM, CDR2 ANQGSEA. The CDR3 covers 17 residues. CDR3 protein: CSVDGLAGGPSTDTQYF.

The chain uses TRBV12-3 or TRBV12-4 and TRBJ2-1; TCRdb's D gene call, TRBD1, goes unchecked for lack of DNA. The CDR3 extends over 14 amino acids. The CDR3 loop is CASSSGTGDNEQFF.

The CDR3 sequence: CSATTLGGQYNEQFF. The rearrangement uses TRBV20-1 and TRBJ2-1; TCRdb's assignment of TRBD1 cannot be checked, as there is no DNA. This CDR3 has 15 amino acids. Germline V gives CDR1 DFQATT, CDR2 SNEGSKA (reference sequence).

The chain employs TRBV29-1 and TRBJ2-2. CDR1 is SQVTM and CDR2 is ANQGSEA in the germline V gene. This CDR3 is 16 amino acids long. CDR3 sequence: CSAARSVSANTGELFF.

The V and J genes are TRBV7-2 and TRBJ2-7; the D call of TRBD1 rests on TCRdb alone, since no DNA is present to check it. Germline-derived CDR1 and CDR2 are SGHTA and FQGNSA. This CDR3 contains 16 residues. The CDR3 loop reads CASSVIGSRPGYEQYF.

The chain joins TRBV29-1 to TRBJ2-1; checking the TCRdb D call of TRBD1 is not possible without DNA. The germline V gene encodes CDR1 SQVTM and CDR2 ANQGSEA. This CDR3 spans 14 amino acids. CDR3: CSAGLERGNNEQFF.

This chain uses TRBV29-1 with TRBJ2-2; TCRdb proposes TRBD2, but this gene call is untestable without DNA. There are 13 residues in the CDR3. CDR1 and CDR2 from the germline V gene are SQVTM and ANQGSEA. This chain's CDR3 is CSVVGLYTGELFF.

This chain joins TRBV25-1 and TRBJ2-5. The CDR3 covers 16 residues. CDR1 and CDR2 from the germline V gene are MGHDK and SYGVNS. The CDR3: CASSEYGAAHQETQYF. The entire variable domain, with the rest obtained from reference TRBV25-1 and TRBJ2-5, is as follows: EADIYQTPRYLVIGTGKKITLECSQTMGHDKMYWYQQDPGMELHLIHYSYGVNSTEKGDLSSESTVSRIRTEHFPLTLESARPSHTSQYLCASSEYGAAHQETQYFGPGTRLLVL.

The chain uses TRBV2 and TRBJ1-2; no DNA is available, so the TRBD1 call from TCRdb remains unchecked. The length of the CDR3 is 14 residues. The germline V gene has CDR1 SNHLY and CDR2 FYNNEI. The chain's CDR3 is CASSLGTGIYGYTF.

V gene TRBV4-1 combines with J gene TRBJ1-5; absent DNA, TCRdb's TRBD1 call cannot be checked. The CDR3 extends over 16 amino acids. Per the germline V gene, CDR1 is MGHRA and CDR2 is YSYEKL. CDR3 amino acids: CASSQAAPGNNQPQHF.

The CDR3 loop is CASSLAAMGAGYEQYF. The V call is TRBV5-1, the J call TRBJ2-7; TCRdb's D call, TRBD1, is unchecked because there is no DNA. The CDR3 loop spans 16 amino acids. Germline V gene sequence: CDR1 SGHRS, CDR2 YFSETQ.

V usage is TRBV5-4 and J usage is TRBJ2-7; absent DNA, TCRdb's TRBD2 call cannot be checked. Germline V CDR1 and CDR2: SGHNT, YYREEE (reference sequence). This CDR3 has 18 amino acids. The CDR3 here is CASSLRGLAGGSSYEQYF.

This sequence joins TRBV28 and TRBJ2-5; TCRdb lists TRBD1, though no DNA is available to test this call. Germline loops: CDR1 MDHEN, CDR2 SYDVKM. The CDR3 extends over 17 amino acids. This chain's CDR3 is CASSNLPDREYVETQYF.

CDR3 sequence reads: CASSLEPFALNEQYF. The V gene is TRBV7-2, the J gene TRBJ2-7; TCRdb outputs TRBD2, but without DNA this stays unchecked. This CDR3 has 15 residues. Per the germline V gene, CDR1 is SGHTA and CDR2 is FQGNSA.

V usage is TRBV14 and J usage is TRBJ2-1; TCRdb lists TRBD1, though no DNA is available to test this call. The CDR3 has 14 amino acids. Germline V CDR1 and CDR2: SGHDN, FVKESK. This chain's CDR3 is CASSRAGEYNEQFF.

V is TRBV29-1 and J is TRBJ1-5; TCRdb outputs TRBD1, but without DNA this stays unchecked. This CDR3 has 17 residues. The germline V gene encodes CDR1 SQVTM and CDR2 ANQGSEA. The CDR3 region is CSAHWYRGHKGNQPQHF.

The chain employs TRBV7-6 and TRBJ2-1; absent DNA, TCRdb's TRBD2 call cannot be checked. The germline gives CDR1 SGHVS, CDR2 FNYEAQ. This CDR3 comprises 17 residues. CDR3 protein: CASSSLLAGEGNNEQFF.

V usage is TRBV5-1 and J usage is TRBJ2-1; TCRdb selects TRBD1, and the lack of DNA leaves this call unchecked. Germline V lookup: CDR1 SGHRS, CDR2 YFSETQ. This CDR3 has 13 residues. CDR3 in amino acids: CASSRDSLNEQFF.

The chain couples TRBV29-1 to TRBJ2-1; TCRdb's D call of TRBD1 is untestable without DNA. Germline CDR1 reads SQVTM; CDR2 reads ANQGSEA. The length of the CDR3 is 13 residues. The CDR3 region is CSAGQGAPNEQFF.

CDR3 in amino acids: CASSTPTGQNSYEQYF. The J gene is TRBJ2-7, the V gene TRBV12-3 or TRBV12-4; checking the TCRdb D call of TRBD1 is not possible without DNA. The length of the CDR3 is 16 residues.

CDR3 sequence: CSAEAGGEGTYEQYF. This chain joins TRBV20-1 and TRBJ2-7; the TCRdb call, TRBD2, lacks DNA for checking. This CDR3 spans 15 amino acids. The germline V gene has CDR1 DFQATT and CDR2 SNEGSKA (reference sequence).

The chain employs TRBV29-1 and TRBJ2-2; the TCRdb D gene call, TRBD2, has no DNA to confirm it. Germline loops: CDR1 SQVTM, CDR2 ANQGSEA. The CDR3 totals 15 residues. The CDR3 reads CSVVAGGLNTGELFF.

The chain has TRBV28 and TRBJ2-1. CDR1 MDHEN and CDR2 SYDVKM come from the germline V gene. The CDR3 loop spans 16 amino acids. The CDR3 reads CASSFLVADYYNEQFF. The full variable domain, its missing parts supplied by reference TRBV28 and TRBJ2-1, is DVKVTQSSRYLVKRTGEKVFLECVQDMDHENMFWYRQDPGLGLRLIYFSYDVKMKEKGDIPEGYSVSREKKERFSLILESASTNQTSMYLCASSFLVADYYNEQFFGPGTRLTVL.

This chain uses TRBV28 with TRBJ2-6; the D gene TCRdb calls, TRBD1, cannot be checked with no DNA. CDR1 and CDR2 (germline): MDHEN, SYDVKM. CDR3 length: 19 residues. The chain's CDR3 is CASSPPPFLRNSGANVLTF.